This T cell receptor beta chain was sequenced in a study of blood T cell repertoires in COVID-19. The CDR3 is made up of 15 amino acids. Germline CDR1 MNHEY, CDR2 SMNVEV (reference sequence). V dropped 2 bases and J dropped 3 bases, with 12 bases sitting between them. Assay used: immunoSEQ multiplex PCR; TCRdb lists only in-frame clones, some missing. The sample has about 310,000 clones, about nine tenths seen once. The TCR was taken from a man aged 50-59 years with active or convalescent COVID-19. V and J are TRBV27 and TRBJ2-3; D perhaps matches TRBD2 (5 bases). The source material was peripheral blood. DNA for the CDR3: TGTGCCAGCAGTTTACGGCGGGCCTCAACAGATACGCAGTATTTT. Translated: CASSLRRASTDTQYF.